A single sample gave rise to the 6 T cell receptor beta chains below, sequenced in a study of PD-1 blockade in classical Hodgkin lymphoma (dated by TCRdb to the early 2020s). Receptor libraries were prepared by the immunoSEQ multiplex PCR assay. TCRdb provides this immuneACCESS table in a form limited to in-frame rearrangements. Some clones are lacking; in checked studies, under half of them reflect an unresolved V gene, and why the rest are absent is not known. Across this sample there are approximately 27,000 clones, with more than 80% seen only once. The ten largest clones take up about 0.37% of the sample. Read against the paper, the sample's time point label means: newly diagnosed, previously untreated cHL patient sample. Magnetic negative selection with a Miltenyi CD4+ T cell isolation kit was used to purify CD4+ T cells from thawed PBMCs. Sequencing was performed on CD4+ T cells from blood. These receptor sequences come from a human donor with classical Hodgkin lymphoma.

V and J are TRBV5-1 and TRBJ2-2; 10 bases agree with TRBD2. The germline gives CDR1 SGHRS, CDR2 YFSETQ. This CDR3 region has 15 residues. J gave up 6 bases and V 4 bases, and 6 bases lay outside the gene matches. In DNA form, the CDR3 reads TGCGCCAGCAGCCGTGGGCTAGCGGGAGCCGGGGAGCTGTTTTTT. This sequence encodes CASSRGLAGAGELFF.

V usage is TRBV28 and J usage is TRBJ2-1; D gene unclear. The CDR3 length is 14 residues. Germline loops: CDR1 MDHEN, CDR2 SYDVKM. V lost 7 bases and J 3 bases, leaving 13 bases between the germline ends. This CDR3 reads CASTPPGRYNEQFF. DNA of the CDR3: TGTGCCAGCACCCCCCCAGGCCGCTACAATGAGCAGTTCTTC.

The chain joins TRBV7-2 to TRBJ2-3; 8 bases map to TRBD2. The V gene's germline CDR1 is SGHTA and CDR2 FQGNSA. This CDR3 is 16 amino acids long. V dropped 3 bases and J dropped 3; count of bases not matched to a gene: 8. CDR3 in DNA: TGTGCCAGCAGCTTCGGCGGGAGGCGGGGAACAGATACGCAGTATTTT. It is translated as CASSFGGRRGTDTQYF.

This clone was detected once. The V call is TRBV7-3, the J call TRBJ2-7; 10 bases map to TRBD2. Germline V gene lookup returns CDR1 SGHTA and CDR2 FQGTGA. This CDR3 has 14 amino acids. Germline trimming cut 5 bases from V and 6 bases from J; bases unmatched to any gene: 7. CDR3 in DNA: TGTGCCAGCAGCCAAATAGCGGGAGGAAGCGAGCAGTACTTC. Translation: CASSQIAGGSEQYF.

This chain joins TRBV18 and TRBJ1-6; no definite D call. V dropped 3 bases and J dropped 9 bases, with 9 bases sitting between them. Germline-derived CDR1 and CDR2 are KGHSH and LQKENI. This CDR3 comprises 13 residues. CDR3 coding DNA: TGTGCCAGCTCACCGGAGCGGTTTTCACCCCTCCACTTT. It is translated as CASSPERFSPLHF.

The chain uses TRBV18 and TRBJ1-5, with D perhaps TRBD1 (6 bases). The V end was cut by 0 bases, the J end by 4 bases, with 13 bases between. The CDR3 is made up of 16 amino acids. Germline CDR1 reads KGHSH; CDR2 reads LQKENI. CDR3: CASSPPLGGRNQPQHF. In DNA, the CDR3 is TGTGCCAGCTCACCACCCCTCGGGGGGCGGAATCAGCCCCAGCATTTT.